What follows is one TCR beta chain and its context. The data belong to a study of control samples from healthy donors and cancer patients. Germline V CDR1 and CDR2: SGDLS, YYNGEE. This CDR3 comprises 16 residues. V gave up 0 bases and J gave up 9 bases; unmatched junction bases: 10. Here immunoSEQ multiplex PCR was the method, and the copy in TCRdb shows in-frame clones only, minus some. This table holds around 58,000 clones, roughly 90% found once. Sample: blood. The chain couples TRBV9 to TRBJ2-1; TRBD2 matches at 9 bases. The receptor was isolated from a man aged 50-59 years in good health. CDR3 nucleotide sequence: TGTGCCAGCAGCGTAGAGTGGCTAGCGGGACCGGGTGAGCAGTTCTTC. Its translation: CASSVEWLAGPGEQFF.